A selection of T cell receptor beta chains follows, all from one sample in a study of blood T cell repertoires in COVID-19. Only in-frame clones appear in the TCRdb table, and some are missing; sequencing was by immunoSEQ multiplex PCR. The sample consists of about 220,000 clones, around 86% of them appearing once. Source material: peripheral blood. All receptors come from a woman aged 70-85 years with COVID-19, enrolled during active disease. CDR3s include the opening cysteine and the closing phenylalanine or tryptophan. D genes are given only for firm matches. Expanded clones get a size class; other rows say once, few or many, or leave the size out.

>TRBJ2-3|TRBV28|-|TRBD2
CASSPSGLAGGTDTQYF
TGTGCCAGCAGTCCCTCAGGACTAGCGGGAGGCACAGATACGCAGTATTTT
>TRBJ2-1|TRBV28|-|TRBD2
CASSSSGTYHNNEQFF
TGTGCCAGCAGCTCTAGCGGGACATACCACAACAATGAGCAGTTCTTC
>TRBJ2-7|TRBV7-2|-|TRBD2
CASSLGLAGLYEQYF
TGTGCCAGCAGCTTAGGCCTAGCGGGACTCTACGAGCAGTACTTC
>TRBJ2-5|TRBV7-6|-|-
CAIRAYQETQYF
TGTGCCATACGAGCGTACCAAGAGACCCAGTACTTC
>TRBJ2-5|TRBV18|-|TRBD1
CASSLQGSLHRETQYF
TGTGCCAGCTCACTACAGGGGAGTCTACACCGAGAGACCCAGTACTTC
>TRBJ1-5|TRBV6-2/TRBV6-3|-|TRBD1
CASSYLMTGGGGQPQHF
TGTGCCAGCAGTTACCTAATGACAGGGGGCGGAGGACAGCCCCAGCATTTT
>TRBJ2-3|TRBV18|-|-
CASSPTTEATDTQYF
TGTGCCAGCTCACCTACCACGGAAGCGACAGATACGCAGTATTTT
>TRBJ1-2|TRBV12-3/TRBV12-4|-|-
CASRQGQLYGYTF
TGTGCCAGCAGACAAGGACAGCTATATGGCTACACCTTC
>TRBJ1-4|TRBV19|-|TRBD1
CASSIIGRGRLTNEKLFF
TGTGCCAGTAGTATTATTGGAAGGGGGCGATTGACTAATGAAAAACTGTTTTTT
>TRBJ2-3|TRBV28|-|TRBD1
CASSLSGQGRDTQYF
TGTGCCAGCAGTTTATCCGGACAGGGCCGGGATACGCAGTATTTT
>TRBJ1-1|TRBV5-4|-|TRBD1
CASSSFSQGAGTEAFF
TGTGCCAGCAGCTCATTTTCACAGGGGGCTGGAACTGAAGCTTTCTTT
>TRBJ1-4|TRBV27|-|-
CASSPLAWVGEVKSEKLFF
TGTGCCAGCAGTCCTCTCGCCTGGGTAGGGGAGGTGAAGAGTGAAAAACTGTTTTTT
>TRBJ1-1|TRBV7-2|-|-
CASSKGQRNTEAFF
TGTGCCAGCAGCAAAGGACAGAGGAACACTGAAGCTTTCTTT
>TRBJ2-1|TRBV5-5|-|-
CASSLRGNHYRDNEQFF
TGTGCCAGCAGCTTGAGAGGGAATCATTATCGAGACAATGAGCAGTTCTTC
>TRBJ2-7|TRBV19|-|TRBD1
CASSISRQGVYEQYF
TGTGCCAGTAGTATTTCGAGACAGGGGGTCTACGAGCAGTACTTC
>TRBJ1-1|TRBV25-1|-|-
CASRFGVANTEAFF
TGTGCCAGCAGGTTTGGTGTAGCTAACACTGAAGCTTTCTTT
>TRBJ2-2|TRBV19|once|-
CASSIDHTGELFF
TGTGCCAGTAGTATAGACCATACCGGGGAGCTGTTTTTT
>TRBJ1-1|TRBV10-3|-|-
CAIGQATEAFF
TGTGCCATCGGCCAGGCCACTGAAGCTTTCTTT
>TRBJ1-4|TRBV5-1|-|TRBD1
CASSLNTGGINEKLFF
TGCGCCAGCAGCTTAAATACAGGGGGCATTAATGAAAAACTGTTTTTT
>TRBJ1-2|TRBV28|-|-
CEVGHGYGYTF
TGTGAAGTGGGGCATGGCTATGGCTACACCTTC
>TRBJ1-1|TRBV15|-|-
CATSRAGSRNTEAFF
TGTGCCACCAGCAGAGCCGGGTCGAGGAACACTGAAGCTTTCTTT
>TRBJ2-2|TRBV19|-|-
CASSTRGRNTGELFF
TGTGCCAGTAGTACCAGGGGCCGAAACACCGGGGAGCTGTTTTTT
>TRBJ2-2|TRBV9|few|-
CASSVVPWAPTGELFF
TGTGCCAGCAGCGTAGTTCCCTGGGCCCCCACCGGGGAGCTGTTTTTT
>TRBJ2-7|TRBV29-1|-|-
CSVVERSYEQYF
TGCAGCGTTGTAGAGCGGAGCTACGAGCAGTACTTC
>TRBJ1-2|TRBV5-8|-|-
CASSLVEGGYTF
TGTGCCAGCAGCTTAGTGGAGGGTGGCTACACCTTC
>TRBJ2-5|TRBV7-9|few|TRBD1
CASLGQGAQETQYF
TGTGCCAGCCTCGGACAGGGCGCTCAAGAGACCCAGTACTTC
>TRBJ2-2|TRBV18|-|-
CASSLGQLTGELFF
TGTGCCAGCTCTCTAGGACAGCTGACCGGGGAGCTGTTTTTT
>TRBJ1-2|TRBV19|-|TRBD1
CASTSRAAGGLYGYTF
TGTGCCAGTACCTCCCGGGCGGCAGGGGGTCTCTATGGCTACACCTTC
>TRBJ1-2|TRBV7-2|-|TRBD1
CASTGTVYGYTF
TGTGCCAGTACCGGGACAGTCTATGGCTACACCTTC
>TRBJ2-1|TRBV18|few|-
CASSPTTSSYNEQFF
TGTGCCAGCTCACCGACTACCTCCTCCTACAATGAGCAGTTCTTC
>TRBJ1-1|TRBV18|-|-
CASTLGENTEAFF
TGTGCCAGCACACTCGGTGAGAACACTGAAGCTTTCTTT
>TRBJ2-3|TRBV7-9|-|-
CASSPRRGEAGGDTQYF
TGTGCCAGCAGCCCTAGGAGGGGCGAGGCAGGGGGAGATACGCAGTATTTT
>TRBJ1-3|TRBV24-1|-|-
CATSDLQERGPHGSGNTIYF
TGTGCCACCAGTGATTTACAGGAGCGGGGGCCTCACGGATCTGGAAACACCATATATTTT
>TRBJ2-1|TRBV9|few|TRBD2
CASSDSGNSYNEQFF
TGTGCCAGCAGTGATAGCGGGAACTCCTACAATGAGCAGTTCTTC
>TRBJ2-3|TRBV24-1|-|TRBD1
CATSENDGGTGGTDTQYF
TGTGCCACCAGTGAGAATGATGGGGGGACAGGGGGCACAGATACGCAGTATTTT
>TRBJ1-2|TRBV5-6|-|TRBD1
CASSPPGQGARNYGYTF
TGTGCCAGCAGCCCGCCGGGACAGGGGGCTAGGAACTATGGCTACACCTTC
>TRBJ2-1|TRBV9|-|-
CASSVAGRTYNEQFF
TGTGCCAGCAGCGTAGCGGGGAGGACCTACAATGAGCAGTTCTTC
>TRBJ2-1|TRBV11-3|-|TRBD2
CASSTSSGSYNEQFF
TGTGCCAGCAGCACATCTAGCGGGAGCTACAATGAGCAGTTCTTC
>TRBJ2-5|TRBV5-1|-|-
CASMTALPSETQYF
TGCGCCAGCATGACAGCTCTACCCTCGGAGACCCAGTACTTC
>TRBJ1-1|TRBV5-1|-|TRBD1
CASSLGRGTMNTEAFF
TGCGCCAGCAGCTTAGGCAGGGGGACGATGAACACTGAAGCTTTCTTT
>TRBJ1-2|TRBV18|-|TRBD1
CASSPDRGLSGYTF
TGTGCCAGCTCACCGGACAGGGGCCTTAGTGGCTACACCTTC
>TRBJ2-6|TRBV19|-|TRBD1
CASYRGSGANVLTF
TGTGCCAGCTACAGGGGCTCCGGGGCCAACGTCCTGACTTTC
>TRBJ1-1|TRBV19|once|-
CASSIWGVSQGGFF
TGTGCCAGTAGTATATGGGGCGTGTCGCAGGGAGGTTTCTTT
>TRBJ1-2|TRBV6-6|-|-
CASSFGQPTYGYTF
TGTGCCAGCAGTTTCGGACAGCCCACCTATGGCTACACCTTC
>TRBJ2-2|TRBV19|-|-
CASSIAAGLGGELFF
TGTGCCAGTAGTATAGCGGCAGGGCTGGGCGGGGAGCTGTTTTTT
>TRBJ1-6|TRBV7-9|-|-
CASSRETISPLHF
TGTGCCAGCAGCCGGGAGACGATATCACCCCTCCACTTT
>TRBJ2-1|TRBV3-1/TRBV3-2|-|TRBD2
CASSVPGLAPRGEQFF
TGTGCCAGCAGCGTACCGGGACTAGCGCCCAGGGGTGAGCAGTTCTTC
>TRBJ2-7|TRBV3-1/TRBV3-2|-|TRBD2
CASSQTRRGGNEQYF
TGTGCCAGCAGCCAAACCCGGCGGGGGGGAAACGAGCAGTACTTC
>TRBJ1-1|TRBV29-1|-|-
CSVTLTDRGTEAFF
TGCAGCGTGACCCTGACGGACAGAGGGACTGAAGCTTTCTTT
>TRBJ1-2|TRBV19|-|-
CASRQGHQGYGYTF
TGTGCCAGTAGACAAGGGCACCAGGGTTATGGCTACACCTTC
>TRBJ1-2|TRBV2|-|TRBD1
CASTLVGQGARGYTF
TGTGCCAGCACCCTAGTAGGACAGGGGGCGCGGGGCTACACCTTC
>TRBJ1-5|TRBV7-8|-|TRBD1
CASSLDRVGNQPQHF
TGTGCCAGCAGCCTCGACAGGGTGGGAAATCAGCCCCAGCATTTT
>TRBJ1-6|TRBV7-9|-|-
CASSLETSNNSPLHF
TGTGCCAGCAGCTTAGAGACATCGAACAATTCACCCCTCCACTTT
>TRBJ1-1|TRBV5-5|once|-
CASSEGRLTEAFF
TGTGCCAGCAGCGAAGGGAGGCTGACTGAAGCTTTCTTT
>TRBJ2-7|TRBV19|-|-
CASSINGQSYEQYF
TGTGCCAGTAGTATCAACGGACAATCCTACGAGCAGTACTTC
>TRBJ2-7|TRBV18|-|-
CASSPGETMNYEQYF
TGTGCCAGCTCACCAGGAGAAACCATGAACTACGAGCAGTACTTC
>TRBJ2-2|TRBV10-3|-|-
CAISAGTSGTGELFF
TGTGCCATCAGTGCCGGGACTTCGGGCACCGGGGAGCTGTTTTTT
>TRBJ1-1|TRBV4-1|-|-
CASSPLGGGGNTEAFF
TGCGCCAGCAGCCCCCTAGGGGGGGGAGGGAACACTGAAGCTTTCTTT
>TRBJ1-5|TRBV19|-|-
CASSIGAGRNQPQHF
TGTGCCAGTAGTATCGGGGCGGGGCGCAATCAGCCCCAGCATTTT
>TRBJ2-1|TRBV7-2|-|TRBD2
CASSPRASGRAVEQFF
TGTGCCAGCAGCCCCCGTGCCAGCGGGAGGGCGGTTGAGCAGTTCTTC